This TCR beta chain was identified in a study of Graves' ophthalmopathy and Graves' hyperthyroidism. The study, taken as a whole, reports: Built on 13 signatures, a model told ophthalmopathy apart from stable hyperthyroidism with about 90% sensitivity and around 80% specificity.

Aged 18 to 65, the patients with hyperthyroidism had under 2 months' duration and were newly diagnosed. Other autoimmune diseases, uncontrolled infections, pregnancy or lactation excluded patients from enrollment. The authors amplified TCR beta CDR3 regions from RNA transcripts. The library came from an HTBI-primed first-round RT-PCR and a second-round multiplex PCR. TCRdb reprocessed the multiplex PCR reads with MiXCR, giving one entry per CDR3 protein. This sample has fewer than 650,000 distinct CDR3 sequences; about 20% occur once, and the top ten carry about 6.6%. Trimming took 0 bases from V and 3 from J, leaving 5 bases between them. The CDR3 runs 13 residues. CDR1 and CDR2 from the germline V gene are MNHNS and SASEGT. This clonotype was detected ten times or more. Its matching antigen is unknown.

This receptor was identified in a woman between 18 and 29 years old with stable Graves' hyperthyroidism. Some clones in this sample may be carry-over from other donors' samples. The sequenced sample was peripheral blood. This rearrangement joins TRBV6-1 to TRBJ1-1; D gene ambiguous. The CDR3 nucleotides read TGTGCCAGCAGTGAAGCGCAATACACTGAAGCTTTCTTT. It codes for CASSEAQYTEAFF.